A single sample gave rise to the 14 T cell receptor beta chains below, sequenced in a study of graft-versus-host responses after intestinal transplantation. No antigen has been identified for these receptors. The method was immunoSEQ multiplex PCR; TCRdb's version includes in-frame clones alone and lacks a portion of them. This repertoire shows approximately 97,000 clones, 91% found once; its top ten account for over 0.15%. The sequenced sample was unstimulated CD4+ T cells sorted from spleen or lymph node cells, obtained before transplant. These receptors were taken from a human donor who was the organ donor for an intestinal transplant.

The V and J genes are TRBV11-3 and TRBJ2-7; D is undetermined. CDR3 length: 13 amino acids. V dropped 5 bases and J dropped 0 bases, with 8 bases sitting between them. CDR1 and CDR2 from the germline V gene are SGHNT and YENEEA. This CDR3 is CASSQRSSYEQYF. CDR3 bases: TGTGCCAGCAGCCAGCGAAGCTCCTACGAGCAGTACTTC.

The chain uses TRBV5-6 and TRBJ1-6; D call uncertain. V lost 1 base to trimming and J lost 4 bases, with 6 bases between them. The CDR3 loop spans 14 amino acids. From germline, CDR1 is SGHDT and CDR2 YYEEEE. The CDR3 DNA reads TGTGCCAGCAGCTTGCGGGTATATAATTCACCCCTCCACTTT. Translation gives CASSLRVYNSPLHF.

The rearrangement joins TRBV7-2 to TRBJ2-3, with TRBD2 identical over 11 bases. The CDR3 runs 18 residues. V was clipped by 3 bases and J by 5 bases; unmatched bases: 13. Germline V gene lookup returns CDR1 SGHTA and CDR2 FQGNSA. The CDR3 is CASSFQIASGGMLDTQYF. Written as DNA, the CDR3 is TGTGCCAGCAGCTTCCAGATAGCTAGCGGGGGGATGTTAGATACGCAGTATTTT.

The V gene is TRBV28, the J gene TRBJ2-7, with D uncertain. This CDR3 has 12 residues. Trimming took off 3 bases at V and 12 bases at J, with 15 bases between the two ends. Germline V gene lookup returns CDR1 MDHEN and CDR2 SYDVKM. The CDR3 sequence: CASSFGVVFLYF. DNA for the CDR3: TGTGCCAGCAGTTTTGGAGTAGTATTTCTGTACTTC.

This clone was picked up a small number of times. The chain carries TRBV4-1 and TRBJ1-1; 9 nucleotides align to TRBD1. Germline assignment: CDR1 MGHRA and CDR2 YSYEKL. The CDR3 contains 15 residues. J lost 4 bases, V lost 4 bases, and 7 bases had no gene match. The CDR3 sequence: CASSLRDRVATEAFF. The CDR3 DNA is TGCGCCAGCAGCCTCCGGGACAGGGTGGCCACTGAAGCTTTCTTT.

The rearrangement uses TRBV11-2 and TRBJ2-1; 14 nucleotides agree with TRBD2. Germline CDR1 is SGHAT and CDR2 is FQNNGV. V gave up 4 bases and J gave up 9 bases; unmatched junction bases: 5. The CDR3 has 15 amino acids. The CDR3 nucleotides read TGTGCCAGCAGCTCGGGACTAGCGGGGGTCGGTGAGCAGTTCTTC. This translates into CASSSGLAGVGEQFF. Based on the CDR3 plus reference TRBV11-2 and TRBJ2-1, the full variable domain is EAGVAQSPRYKIIEKRQSVAFWCNPISGHATLYWYQQILGQGPKLLIQFQNNGVVDDSQLPKDRFSAERLKGVDSTLKIQPAKLEDSAVYLCASSSGLAGVGEQFFGPGTRLTVL.

J is TRBJ1-2 and V is TRBV5-1; a weak D match, TRBD1 (6 bases). In germline, CDR1 is SGHRS, CDR2 YFSETQ. The CDR3 extends over 17 amino acids. Trimming removed 4 bases at V and 4 bases at J, with 23 bases between. The CDR3 sequence is CASSRGSGASEPYGYTF. CDR3 nucleotides: TGCGCCAGCAGCAGGGGTTCAGGGGCCTCTGAGCCCTATGGCTACACCTTC.

This chain uses TRBV7-9 with TRBJ2-2, with TRBD2 identical over 9 bases. The CDR3 is 13 amino acids. V dropped 0 bases and J dropped 16; count of bases not matched to a gene: 6. CDR1 and CDR2 from the germline V gene are SEHNR and FQNEAQ (reference sequence). Here the CDR3 reads CASSLATSGLSFF. The DNA for the CDR3 is TGTGCCAGCAGCTTAGCAACTAGCGGGCTTTCGTTTTTT.

The CDR3: CASSKLAASTDTQYF. CDR3 nucleotide sequence: TGTGCCAGCAGCAAACTAGCGGCGAGCACAGATACGCAGTATTTT. V usage is TRBV6-6 and J usage is TRBJ2-3; 8 bases agree with TRBD2. V dropped 6 bases and J dropped 0; count of bases not matched to a gene: 5. Germline loops: CDR1 MNHNY, CDR2 SVGAGI (reference sequence). CDR3 size: 15 residues.

The rearrangement uses TRBV27 and TRBJ2-3; 8 bases align to TRBD2. Trimming cost V 7 bases and J 4 bases; bases outside gene matches: 7. The CDR3 runs to 14 residues. CDR1 and CDR2 from the germline V gene are MNHEY and SMNVEV (reference sequence). CDR3 protein: CASTLSGGADTQYF. For the CDR3, the DNA is TGTGCCAGCACCCTAAGCGGGGGCGCAGATACGCAGTATTTT.

This clone was recorded a few times. The chain joins TRBV4-1 to TRBJ1-6; a possible D gene is TRBD1 (6 bases). Germline lookup yields CDR1 MGHRA and CDR2 YSYEKL. This CDR3 is 16 amino acids long. Trimming left V 2 bases short and J 8 bases short, with 16 bases between. The CDR3 DNA sequence: TGCGCCAGCAGCCAAACCCGGACAGTACTGGATTCACCCCTCCACTTT. Translating gives CASSQTRTVLDSPLHF.

V and J are TRBV7-8 and TRBJ2-7; the match to TRBD1 covers 7 bases. CDR3 size: 14 residues. Germline values: CDR1 SGHVS, CDR2 FQNEAQ. J lost 1 base, V lost 7 bases, and 7 bases had no gene match. CDR3 nucleotides: TGTGCCAGCACCACCCGGGACAGATCCTACGAGCAGTACTTC. The encoded protein is CASTTRDRSYEQYF.

The DNA of the CDR3 is TGTGCCAGCAGTGTACGACAGGGGTCAACAGATACGCAGTATTTT. As protein: CASSVRQGSTDTQYF. V is TRBV2 and J is TRBJ2-3, with 8 bases matching TRBD1. Germline V CDR1 and CDR2: SNHLY, FYNNEI. The CDR3 spans 15 residues. The J segment lost 3 bases and the V segment lost 4 bases, leaving 6 bases of the junction unmatched.

The chain joins TRBV4-1 to TRBJ2-7; tentatively, D is TRBD1 (6 bases). The CDR3 is 17 amino acids. CDR1 is MGHRA and CDR2 is YSYEKL in the germline V gene. V was clipped by 0 bases and J by 4 bases, with 19 bases between them. CDR3 in DNA: TGCGCCAGCAGCCAAGATCCCCCCGGGACACCTCTTTACGAGCAGTACTTC. It translates to CASSQDPPGTPLYEQYF.